Below, 14 T cell receptor beta chains from the same sample are listed, as sequenced in a study of CD8 T cells in Susac syndrome. When the RNA was reverse transcribed, random hexamers were used with an input of roughly 0.5 to 1 ug. Each CDR3 protein gets one entry after TCRdb re-called the immunoSEQ multiplex PCR reads with MiXCR. This table has around 71,000 distinct CDR3 sequences, roughly 93% appearing once. The source material was CD4+ T cells from PBMCs. Every receptor here comes from a human donor with Susac syndrome.

J is TRBJ2-7 and V is TRBV19; D is uncertain. Trimming took 7 bases from V and 0 from J, leaving 10 bases between them. Germline V gene sequence: CDR1 LNHDA, CDR2 SQIVND (reference sequence). The CDR3 is 13 amino acids. Here the CDR3 reads CASMHANSYEQYF. The CDR3 DNA reads TGTGCCAGTATGCATGCCAACTCCTACGAGCAGTACTTC.

The chain has TRBV18 and TRBJ2-3; D is tentatively TRBD1 or TRBD2 (5 bases each). Germline-derived CDR1 and CDR2 are KGHSH and LQKENI. The CDR3 extends over 18 amino acids. The ends were cut back, 1 base at V and 3 bases at J, with 20 bases in the middle. The CDR3 here is CASSPLGTAGSGTDTQYF. As DNA, the CDR3 is TGTGCCAGCTCACCACTAGGGACCGCCGGAAGTGGGACAGATACGCAGTATTTT.

J is TRBJ2-2 and V is TRBV20-1; 12 nucleotides line up with TRBD2. Germline V gene lookup returns CDR1 DFQATT and CDR2 SNEGSKA (reference sequence). V lost 0 bases and J lost 6; bases outside the gene matches: 2. The CDR3 is 15 amino acids. This CDR3 is CSARDPSGGAGELFF. The DNA of the CDR3 is TGCAGTGCTAGAGATCCTAGCGGGGGGGCCGGGGAGCTGTTTTTT.

The chain is built from TRBV3-1 and TRBJ2-1, with D tentatively TRBD2 (6 bases). This CDR3 spans 14 amino acids. Germline CDR1 LGHDT, CDR2 YNNKEL (reference sequence). Trimming removed 2 bases from V and 7 bases from J, with 12 bases in between. The CDR3 bases are TGTGCCAGCAGCCAAAGGGGACTTAGGAATGAGCAGTTCTTC. It encodes CASSQRGLRNEQFF.

The sample holds one count of this clonotype. The chain recombines TRBV30 with TRBJ2-5, with TRBD2 matching 8 bases. This CDR3 comprises 14 residues. The J segment lost 6 bases and the V segment lost 8 bases, leaving 14 bases of the junction unmatched. Germline V gives CDR1 GTSNPN, CDR2 SVGIG (reference sequence). The CDR3 here is CARRASGLSKTQYF. The CDR3 DNA reads TGTGCCCGAAGGGCTAGCGGGCTCAGTAAGACCCAGTACTTC.

The chain combines TRBV6-2 or TRBV6-3 with TRBJ2-7; 10 positions match TRBD1. Losses at the gene ends were 2 bases for V and 0 bases for J; bases not matched to a gene: 1. Germline values: CDR1 MNHEY, CDR2 SVGEGT. The CDR3 length is 15 residues. CDR3 DNA sequence: TGTGCCAGCAGTTACGGGACAGGGGTCTCCTACGAGCAGTACTTC. This encodes CASSYGTGVSYEQYF.

The V call is TRBV11-1, the J call TRBJ1-2, with 11 bases lining up with TRBD1. CDR1 and CDR2 from the germline V gene are SGHAT and FQDESV (reference sequence). J lost 8 bases, V lost 5 bases, and 7 bases had no gene match. The CDR3 length is 14 residues. CDR3 in amino acids: CASSPGQGARGYTF. Here the CDR3 DNA reads TGTGCCAGCAGCCCCGGACAGGGGGCAAGGGGCTACACCTTC. The full variable domain, with the rest looked up from reference TRBV11-1 and TRBJ1-2, is EAEVAQSPRYKITEKSQAVAFWCDPISGHATLYWYRQILGQGPELLVQFQDESVVDDSQLPKDRFSAERLKGVDSTLKIQPAELGDSAMYLCASSPGQGARGYTFGSGTRLTVV.

This clonotype showed up just once. The chain is built from TRBV2 and TRBJ2-2; D remains ambiguous. From germline, CDR1 is SNHLY and CDR2 FYNNEI. The ends were cut back, 4 bases at V and 3 bases at J, with 12 bases in the middle. The CDR3 contains 15 residues. The CDR3 nucleotides read TGTGCCAGCAGTGGTTTTCGTACAGACACCGGGGAGCTGTTTTTT. Amino acid sequence: CASSGFRTDTGELFF.

A single count supports this clonotype. The chain couples TRBV20-1 to TRBJ2-5, with 7 bases fitting TRBD2. There are 12 residues in the CDR3. Germline CDR1 is DFQATT and CDR2 is SNEGSKA (reference sequence). Trimming took 4 bases from V and 7 from J; bases not matched to a gene: 6. CDR3 amino acids: CSAIPGGGTQYF. The CDR3 region has the DNA TGCAGTGCTATCCCGGGGGGAGGGACCCAGTACTTC.

The CDR3 coding sequence is TGCGCCAGCAGCCAGTGGACGGGGACTAATGAAAAACTGTTTTTT. It yields the protein CASSQWTGTNEKLFF. The chain employs TRBV4-3 and TRBJ1-4; D ambiguous. The CDR3 has 15 residues. Trimming removed 3 bases at V and 2 bases at J, with 10 bases between. Germline CDR1 and CDR2: LGHNA and YSLEER.

The chain links TRBV7-2 to TRBJ2-1; 8 bases fit TRBD1. Germline CDR1 and CDR2: SGHTA and FQGNSA. The CDR3 loop spans 16 amino acids. Trimming cost V 5 bases and J 2 bases; bases outside gene matches: 8. CDR3 loop: CASSRGPGGAYNEQFF. CDR3 nucleotide sequence: TGTGCCAGCAGCCGCGGACCAGGGGGCGCCTACAATGAGCAGTTCTTC.

The V and J genes are TRBV19 and TRBJ1-5, with 7 bases that match TRBD1. Germline V gene lookup returns CDR1 LNHDA and CDR2 SQIVND (reference sequence). The CDR3 spans 14 residues. Unmatched junction bases numbered 6, after V lost 6 bases and J lost 4 bases. The DNA of the CDR3 is TGTGCCAGTAGCCTCGACAGGGATAATCAGCCCCAGCATTTT. Its translation: CASSLDRDNQPQHF.

J is TRBJ2-5 and V is TRBV3-1, with D tentatively TRBD1 or TRBD2 (5 bases each). Trimming took off 2 bases at V and 1 base at J, with 8 bases between the two ends. CDR1 LGHDT and CDR2 YNNKEL come from the germline V gene (reference sequence). This CDR3 has 14 amino acids. The CDR3: CASSQRGVQETQYF. The CDR3 nucleotides read TGTGCCAGCAGCCAACGGGGCGTCCAAGAGACCCAGTACTTC.

The count of this clonotype is one. The rearrangement links TRBV20-1 to TRBJ2-3; D is undetermined. The CDR3 has 15 amino acids. Trimming took off 2 bases at V and 2 bases at J, with 14 bases between the two ends. Germline V CDR1 and CDR2: DFQATT, SNEGSKA (reference sequence). The CDR3, as DNA: TGCAGTGCTAGACAGTTAGGGTCCTCCACAGATACGCAGTATTTT. Translation: CSARQLGSSTDTQYF.